Following are 15 T cell receptor beta chains from one sample sequenced in a study of control samples from healthy donors and cancer patients. Libraries were prepared by immunoSEQ multiplex PCR; TCRdb keeps only in-frame clonotypes and omits some of them. The data hold about 86,000 clones, with roughly nine tenths observed a single time. The specimen sequenced was PBMCs. These receptor sequences come from a woman between 50 and 59 years old with colorectal cancer.

The chain couples TRBV6-5 to TRBJ1-1; 9 positions agree with TRBD1. Germline CDR1 and CDR2: MNHEY and SVGAGI. This CDR3 is 15 amino acids long. Unmatched junction bases numbered 6, after V lost 6 bases and J lost 1 base. The CDR3 DNA sequence: TGTGCCAGCAGGCTGATGACAGGGGGGAACACTGAAGCTTTCTTT. This codes for CASRLMTGGNTEAFF.

The rearrangement joins TRBV5-1 to TRBJ2-1; no firm D call. Germline loops: CDR1 SGHRS, CDR2 YFSETQ. Trimming shortened V by 0 bases and J by 5 bases, and 9 bases separated the two germline ends. The CDR3 is 14 amino acids. This chain's CDR3 is CASSLVVSDNEQFF. The CDR3 DNA is TGCGCCAGCAGCTTGGTAGTGTCAGACAATGAGCAGTTCTTC.

This chain uses TRBV4-1 with TRBJ1-2; 8 bases fit TRBD1. V dropped 4 bases and J dropped 6; count of bases not matched to a gene: 7. This CDR3 comprises 14 residues. Germline V gives CDR1 MGHRA, CDR2 YSYEKL. CDR3 in DNA: TGCGCCAGCAGCCCTTCAGGGGGCGAGGATGGCTACACCTTC. Translation gives CASSPSGGEDGYTF.

This rearrangement joins TRBV28 to TRBJ1-1; D gene ambiguous. This CDR3 has 15 amino acids. V gave up 5 bases and J gave up 1 base, with 14 bases separating them. CDR1 is MDHEN and CDR2 is SYDVKM in the germline V gene. Here the CDR3 reads CASSPPRLGNTEAFF. The CDR3 coding sequence is TGTGCCAGCAGTCCGCCCCGTCTGGGGAACACTGAAGCTTTCTTT.

This clone was observed a few times. The chain employs TRBV7-2 and TRBJ1-1; TRBD1 is a possible D gene (6 bases). Germline V lookup: CDR1 SGHTA, CDR2 FQGNSA. The V end lost 3 bases, the J end lost 1 base, and 9 bases lay between the germline ends. CDR3 length: 14 amino acids. This chain's CDR3 is CASSFKGGNTEAFF. CDR3 bases: TGTGCCAGCAGCTTTAAAGGGGGGAACACTGAAGCTTTCTTT.

This chain uses TRBV19 with TRBJ2-6; TRBD1 aligns across 9 bases. In germline, CDR1 is LNHDA, CDR2 SQIVND (reference sequence). The CDR3 totals 17 residues. V was pared by 5 bases and J by 0 bases, with 5 bases of the junction left unmatched. In DNA form, the CDR3 reads TGTGCCAGTAGTGCCGGGACAGGGACCTCTGGGGCCAACGTCCTGACTTTC. It is translated as CASSAGTGTSGANVLTF. The full variable domain, with the rest looked up from reference TRBV19 and TRBJ2-6, is DGGITQSPKYLFRKEGQNVTLSCEQNLNHDAMYWYRQDPGQGLRLIYYSQIVNDFQKGDIAEGYSVSREKKESFPLTVTSAQKNPTAFYLCASSAGTGTSGANVLTFGAGSRLTVL.

This chain connects TRBV18 to TRBJ1-2, with a possible D match to TRBD1 (5 bases). CDR3 length: 15 residues. The germline CDR1 and CDR2 sequences are KGHSH and LQKENI. Trimming removed 0 bases from V and 4 bases from J, with 12 bases in between. CDR3 bases: TGTGCCAGCTCACCACCGGGGGAGTTGAGCTATGGCTACACCTTC. This codes for CASSPPGELSYGYTF.

CDR3 DNA sequence: TGTGCCAGCAGGGAAACTAGCGGGGGGGCTCGGGAGCAGTTCTTC. This encodes CASRETSGGAREQFF. This rearrangement joins TRBV2 to TRBJ2-1, with TRBD2 identical over 13 bases. Germline lookup yields CDR1 SNHLY and CDR2 FYNNEI. The J segment lost 10 bases and the V segment lost 6 bases, leaving 9 bases of the junction unmatched. The CDR3 is 15 amino acids.

The chain joins TRBV5-6 to TRBJ1-1; maybe TRBD1 (6 bases). The germline V and J ends were trimmed by 2 bases and 1 base, with 12 bases remaining between them. The CDR3 totals 15 residues. Germline CDR1 is SGHDT and CDR2 is YYEEEE. The CDR3 region is CASSFRGLTNTEAFF. CDR3 sequence (DNA): TGTGCCAGCAGCTTCCGGGGGCTGACGAACACTGAAGCTTTCTTT.

The V call is TRBV30, the J call TRBJ1-3, with unresolved D. The CDR3 is 14 amino acids. Between the trimmed V and J ends, which lost 4 bases and 0 bases, there was a span of 10 bases. Germline CDR1 and CDR2: GTSNPN and SVGIG (reference sequence). CDR3 amino acids: CAWMRFDSGNTIYF. DNA of the CDR3: TGTGCCTGGATGAGGTTCGACTCTGGAAACACCATATATTTT.

The rearrangement joins TRBV3-1 (or the pseudogene TRBV3-2) to TRBJ2-3, with TRBD2 identical over 11 bases. V shed 3 bases and J 3 bases; nucleotides not matched to a gene: 17. Germline V gene lookup returns CDR1 LGHDT and CDR2 YNNKEL (reference sequence). The CDR3 runs to 20 residues. In DNA, the CDR3 is TGTGCCAGCAGCCAGGGTCGGACTAGCGGGCGTTTTTGGAGAACAGATACGCAGTATTTT. Amino acids: CASSQGRTSGRFWRTDTQYF.

The V and J genes are TRBV19 and TRBJ2-5, with D unclear. Germline V gene lookup returns CDR1 LNHDA and CDR2 SQIVND (reference sequence). The CDR3 runs 13 residues. V lost 5 bases and J 2 bases, leaving 9 bases between the germline ends. The DNA for the CDR3 is TGTGCCAGTAGTCAACAGAGGCAAGAGACCCAGTACTTC. Its translation is CASSQQRQETQYF.

V gene TRBV18 combines with J gene TRBJ1-2; D not certain. Trimming removed 5 bases at V and 7 bases at J, with 11 bases between. The CDR3 is 12 residues long. Germline V CDR1 and CDR2: KGHSH, LQKENI. The CDR3 DNA reads TGTGCCAGCTCAGCCCGAGCCGGTGGCTACACCTTC. Encoded protein: CASSARAGGYTF.

V and J are TRBV6-5 and TRBJ1-2; 12 bases match TRBD1. The CDR3 has 14 amino acids. CDR1 is MNHEY and CDR2 is SVGAGI in the germline V gene. Trimming at V came to 4 bases and at J to 6 bases, leaving 3 bases not matched to a gene. CDR3 sequence reads: CASSSGQGANGYTF. The CDR3 nucleotides are TGTGCCAGCAGTTCGGGACAGGGGGCAAATGGCTACACCTTC.

CDR3 nucleotides: TGTGCCACCAAGACACCGGGACAGGGAAACACCATATATTTT. Amino acids: CATKTPGQGNTIYF. This rearrangement joins TRBV19 to TRBJ1-3; the match to TRBD1 covers 7 bases. The V segment lost 10 bases and the J segment 4 bases; nucleotides outside the gene matches: 10. Germline V gene lookup returns CDR1 LNHDA and CDR2 SQIVND (reference sequence). The CDR3 is made up of 14 amino acids.